A selection of T cell receptor beta chains follows, all from one sample in a study of graft-versus-host responses after intestinal transplantation. The protocol was immunoSEQ multiplex PCR, while the TCRdb copy is restricted to in-frame clones and leaves out a portion. The sample holds more than 65,000 clones, roughly 91% seen once. The antigens these receptors bind are not known. This specimen was unstimulated CD8+ T cells sorted from spleen or lymph node cells, taken before intestinal transplant. All receptors derive from a human donor who received an intestinal transplant. The CDR3 runs from the conserved cysteine through the conserved F or W. A D gene is named only where the DNA matches it firmly. Clone size is given for some rows only: seen once, a few or many times, or a class if the clone is expanded.

v_gene	j_gene	d_gene	abundance	CDR3aa	CDR3nt
TRBV6-5	TRBJ1-1	NA	NA	CASSYWRTVNTEAFF	TGTGCCAGCAGTTACTGGAGGACAGTGAACACTGAAGCTTTCTTT
TRBV10-2	TRBJ1-2	NA	NA	CASSEPGTGGGYGYTF	TGCGCCAGCAGTGAGCCCGGGACGGGGGGAGGCTATGGCTACACCTTC
TRBV19	TRBJ2-7	NA	NA	CASSADSGGEQYF	TGTGCCAGTAGTGCCGACTCTGGAGGGGAGCAGTACTTC
TRBV6-1	TRBJ2-1	TRBD2	once	CASSRGGLVFYEQFF	TGTGCCAGCAGTCGTGGAGGACTAGTTTTTTATGAGCAGTTCTTC
TRBV4-2	TRBJ2-7	NA	NA	CASSQALGTYEQYF	TGTGCCAGCAGCCAAGCTCTGGGCACCTACGAGCAGTACTTC
TRBV13	TRBJ1-6	NA	NA	CASSLDRDNSPLHF	TGTGCCAGCAGCTTAGACAGGGATAATTCACCCCTCCACTTT
TRBV27	TRBJ2-7	NA	NA	CASSPRQFYEQYF	TGTGCCAGCAGTCCTCGACAGTTCTACGAGCAGTACTTC
TRBV6-5	TRBJ2-1	TRBD2	NA	CASSYGGGAREQFF	TGTGCCAGCAGTTACGGCGGGGGGGCACGAGAGCAGTTCTTC
TRBV2	TRBJ1-5	NA	once	CASIPGEGQPQHF	TGTGCCAGCATACCGGGGGAAGGGCAGCCCCAGCATTTT
TRBV11-2	TRBJ1-6	TRBD1	NA	CASSPGQGNSPLHF	TGTGCCAGCAGTCCGGGACAGGGCAATTCACCCCTCCACTTT
TRBV5-6	TRBJ2-7	TRBD1	NA	CASSDPTGIASYEQYF	TGTGCCAGCAGCGATCCGACAGGGATCGCCTCCTACGAGCAGTACTTC
TRBV9	TRBJ1-1	NA	once	CASSSGSGGVNTEAFF	TGTGCCAGCAGCTCCGGGAGTGGGGGAGTAAACACTGAAGCTTTCTTT
TRBV27	TRBJ2-7	TRBD2	NA	CAIRNPGTSGPYEQYF	TGTGCCATCCGAAATCCCGGGACTAGCGGGCCTTACGAGCAGTACTTC
TRBV7-9	TRBJ1-2	NA	NA	CASSSTTADRIYGYTF	TGTGCCAGCAGCTCCACGACAGCTGACAGGATATATGGCTACACCTTC
TRBV11-2	TRBJ2-2	TRBD2	NA	CASSPPGLAAGELFF	TGTGCCAGCAGCCCACCGGGACTAGCGGCCGGGGAGCTGTTTTTT
TRBV6-1	TRBJ1-5	NA	NA	CASSDWGRGNQPQHF	TGTGCCAGCAGTGACTGGGGCAGGGGCAATCAGCCCCAGCATTTT
TRBV4-1	TRBJ2-1	NA	NA	CASSQDGTAGEFF	TGCGCCAGCAGCCAAGATGGGACTGCCGGGGAGTTCTTC
TRBV29-1	TRBJ2-3	TRBD1	NA	CSVTGTGGSGTDTQYF	TGCAGCGTTACCGGGACAGGGGGCTCGGGCACAGATACGCAGTATTTT
TRBV19	TRBJ1-1	TRBD1	NA	CASQTGTTEAFF	TGTGCCAGTCAGACAGGGACGACTGAAGCTTTCTTT
TRBV2	TRBJ2-1	TRBD2	NA	CASSGTSGENYNEQFF	TGTGCCAGCAGTGGGACTAGCGGGGAAAACTACAATGAGCAGTTCTTC
TRBV19	TRBJ1-1	NA	NA	CASSTGRTEAFF	TGTGCCAGTAGTACAGGGCGGACTGAAGCTTTCTTT
TRBV7-9	TRBJ1-5	NA	NA	CASSLSTENNQPQHF	TGTGCCAGCAGCCTCTCGACAGAGAACAATCAGCCCCAGCATTTT
TRBV16	TRBJ2-1	NA	NA	CASSQSPFGSYNEQFF	TGTGCCAGCAGCCAATCGCCCTTCGGCTCCTACAATGAGCAGTTCTTC
TRBV9	TRBJ1-6	TRBD1	once	CASSVGQGDSPLHF	TGTGCCAGCAGCGTAGGACAGGGTGATTCACCCCTCCACTTT
TRBV14	TRBJ2-1	TRBD2	NA	CASSPRGGGGYNEQFF	TGTGCCAGCAGCCCCCGGGGCGGGGGGGGCTACAATGAGCAGTTCTTC
TRBV4-1	TRBJ1-1	NA	NA	CASSQDPARVSTEAFF	TGCGCCAGCAGCCAAGATCCCGCCAGGGTGAGCACTGAAGCTTTCTTT
TRBV6-5	TRBJ2-4	NA	NA	CASSLSRAKNIQYF	TGTGCCAGCAGTCTCTCCCGAGCCAAAAACATTCAGTACTTC
TRBV27	TRBJ2-1	NA	NA	CASSSPLHNEQFF	TGTGCCAGCAGTTCCCCTCTCCACAATGAGCAGTTCTTC
TRBV19	TRBJ1-3	TRBD1	NA	CASTMTGGAGNTIYF	TGTGCCAGTACCATGACAGGGGGCGCCGGAAACACCATATATTTT
TRBV11-3	TRBJ2-7	NA	NA	CASSLDSGMGEQYF	TGTGCCAGCAGCTTAGACTCGGGGATGGGCGAGCAGTACTTC
TRBV19	TRBJ1-1	TRBD1	NA	CASSPGGRGTEAFF	TGTGCCAGTAGTCCCGGCGGCAGGGGGACTGAAGCTTTCTTT
TRBV11-1	TRBJ2-7	TRBD2	few	CASSLLAGGPSYEQYF	TGTGCCAGCAGCCTCCTAGCGGGGGGGCCCTCCTACGAGCAGTACTTC
TRBV11-2	TRBJ1-2	TRBD1	NA	CASSWTGDGYTF	TGTGCCAGCAGCTGGACAGGGGATGGCTACACCTTC
TRBV11-2	TRBJ1-2	TRBD1	NA	CASSLGTGAWGYTF	TGTGCCAGCAGCTTAGGGACAGGCGCTTGGGGCTACACCTTC
TRBV7-8	TRBJ1-5	TRBD1	NA	CASSEDRGLQPQHF	TGTGCCAGCAGCGAAGACAGGGGGCTTCAGCCCCAGCATTTT